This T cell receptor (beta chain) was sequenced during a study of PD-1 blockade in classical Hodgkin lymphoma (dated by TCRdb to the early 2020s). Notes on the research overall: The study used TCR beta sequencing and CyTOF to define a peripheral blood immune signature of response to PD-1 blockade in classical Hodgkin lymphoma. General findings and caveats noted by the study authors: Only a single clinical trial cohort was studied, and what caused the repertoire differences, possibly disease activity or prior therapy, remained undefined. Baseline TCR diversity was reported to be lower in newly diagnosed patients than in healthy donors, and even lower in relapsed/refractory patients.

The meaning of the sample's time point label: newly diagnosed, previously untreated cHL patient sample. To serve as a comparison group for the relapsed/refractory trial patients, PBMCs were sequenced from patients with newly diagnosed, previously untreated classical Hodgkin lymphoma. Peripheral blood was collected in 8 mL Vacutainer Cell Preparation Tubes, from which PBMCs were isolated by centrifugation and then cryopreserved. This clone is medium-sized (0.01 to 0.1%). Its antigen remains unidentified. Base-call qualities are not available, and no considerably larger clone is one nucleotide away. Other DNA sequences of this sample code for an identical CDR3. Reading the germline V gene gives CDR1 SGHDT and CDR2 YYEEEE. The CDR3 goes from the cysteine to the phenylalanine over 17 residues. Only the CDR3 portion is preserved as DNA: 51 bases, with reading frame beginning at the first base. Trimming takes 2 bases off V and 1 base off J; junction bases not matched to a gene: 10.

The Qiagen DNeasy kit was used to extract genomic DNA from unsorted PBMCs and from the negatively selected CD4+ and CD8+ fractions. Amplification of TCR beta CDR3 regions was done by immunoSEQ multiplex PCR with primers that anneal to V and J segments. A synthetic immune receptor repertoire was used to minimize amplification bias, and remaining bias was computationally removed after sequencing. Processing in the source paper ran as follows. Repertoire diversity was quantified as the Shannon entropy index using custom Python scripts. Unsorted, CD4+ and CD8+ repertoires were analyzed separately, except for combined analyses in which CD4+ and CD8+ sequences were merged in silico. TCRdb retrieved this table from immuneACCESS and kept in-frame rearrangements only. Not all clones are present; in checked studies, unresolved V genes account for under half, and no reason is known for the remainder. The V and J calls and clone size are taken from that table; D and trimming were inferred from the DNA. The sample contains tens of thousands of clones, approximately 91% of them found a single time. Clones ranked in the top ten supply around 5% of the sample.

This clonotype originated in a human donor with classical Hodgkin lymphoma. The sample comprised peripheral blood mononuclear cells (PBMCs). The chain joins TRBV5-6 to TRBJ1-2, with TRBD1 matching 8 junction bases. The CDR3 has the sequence CASSFGQGALVNYGYTF. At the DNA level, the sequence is TGTGCCAGCAGCTTTGGCCAGGGGGCTTTAGTTAACTATGGCTACACCTTC.